In its sample, the clone carrying this T cell receptor (beta chain) was seen a few times. The data were obtained in a study of blood T cell repertoires in COVID-19. Study-level background: Italy, Spain and the United States were the sources of the convalescent and acute COVID-19 samples.

J gave up 8 bases and V 3 bases, and 7 bases lay outside the gene matches. The CDR3 runs to 14 residues. CDR1 and CDR2 (germline): SGDLS, YYNGEE. In the original analysis: Amplification with reference gene primers provided the estimates of nucleated cell counts. Only in-frame clones appear in the TCRdb table, and some are missing; sequencing was by immunoSEQ multiplex PCR. D and trimming come from the DNA, and the V and J calls and clone size come from that table. The sample includes 30,000 to 35,000 clones, around 85% of them seen just once. The chain joins TRBV9 to TRBJ2-2; 7 nucleotides agree with TRBD2. The sequenced sample consisted of peripheral blood. The clonotype originates from a human donor with acute or convalescent COVID-19. The donor label of this sample is uncertain. CDR3 sequence reads: CASSARDYLGELFF. CDR3 DNA sequence: TGTGCCAGCAGCGCCCGGGACTACTTGGGGGAGCTGTTTTTT.